This entry concerns a single TCR beta chain. Its antigen remains unknown. Synthesis of TCR beta cDNA relied on 5'RACE template switching carrying UMIs. TCRdb re-called the 5' RACE reads and shows each CDR3 protein once, DNA omitted. The sample has 550,000 to 600,000 distinct CDR3 sequences. These data come from a study of T cells expressing NK-cell markers. The CDR3 is 15 amino acids. Germline CDR1 is DFQATT and CDR2 is SNEGSKA (reference sequence). Findings and caveats of the study: Whether expanded NKG2C-expressing T cell clones recognize HCMV is unknown. In 5 to 7 donors, dominant NKG2C+ clonotypes were about 1.0-7.5% of CD8+ T cells.

The TCR comes from a man in his late teens or twenties in good health. V gene TRBV20-1 combines with J gene TRBJ1-2; TCRdb names TRBD1, which stays unverified in the absence of DNA. Sequencing was carried out using blood T cells: a sorted CD56 or NKG2C T cell subset, CD4+ or CD8+ T cells, or bulk PBMC T cells (not recorded which). CDR3 in amino acids: CSARLRGGSYYGYTF.